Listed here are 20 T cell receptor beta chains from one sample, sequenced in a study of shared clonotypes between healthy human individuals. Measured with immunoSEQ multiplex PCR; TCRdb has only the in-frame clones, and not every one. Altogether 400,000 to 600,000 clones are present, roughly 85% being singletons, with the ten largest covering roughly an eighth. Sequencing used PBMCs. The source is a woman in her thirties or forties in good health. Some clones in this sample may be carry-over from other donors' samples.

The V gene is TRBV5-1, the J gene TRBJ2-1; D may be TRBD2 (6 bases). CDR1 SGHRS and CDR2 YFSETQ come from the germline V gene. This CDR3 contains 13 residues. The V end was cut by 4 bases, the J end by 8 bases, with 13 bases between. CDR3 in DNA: TGCGCCAGCAGCGGAACTAGCTTTGATGAGCAGTTCTTC. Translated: CASSGTSFDEQFF.

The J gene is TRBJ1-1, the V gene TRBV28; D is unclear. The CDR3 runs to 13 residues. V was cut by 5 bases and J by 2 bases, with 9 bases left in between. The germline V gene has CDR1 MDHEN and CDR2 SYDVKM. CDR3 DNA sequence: TGTGCCAGCAGTCGGACGGCCAACACTGAAGCTTTCTTT. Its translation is CASSRTANTEAFF.

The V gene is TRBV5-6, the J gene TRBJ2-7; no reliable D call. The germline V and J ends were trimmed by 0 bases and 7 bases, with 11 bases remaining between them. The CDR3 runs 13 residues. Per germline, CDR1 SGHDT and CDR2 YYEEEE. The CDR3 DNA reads TGTGCCAGCAGCTTGGTAAGACATGAGGAGCAGTACTTC. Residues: CASSLVRHEEQYF.

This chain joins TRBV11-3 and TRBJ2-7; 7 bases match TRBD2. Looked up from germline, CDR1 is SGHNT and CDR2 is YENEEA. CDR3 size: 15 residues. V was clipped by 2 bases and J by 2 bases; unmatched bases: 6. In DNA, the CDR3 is TGTGCCAGCAGCTTAATGGGGGGGAAAGCCTACGAGCAGTACTTC. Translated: CASSLMGGKAYEQYF.

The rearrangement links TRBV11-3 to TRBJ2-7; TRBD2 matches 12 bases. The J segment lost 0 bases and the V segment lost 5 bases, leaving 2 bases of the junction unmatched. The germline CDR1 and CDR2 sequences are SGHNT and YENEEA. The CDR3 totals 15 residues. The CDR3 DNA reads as TGTGCCAGCAGCCTAGCGGGAGGGGGCTCCTACGAGCAGTACTTC. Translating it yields CASSLAGGGSYEQYF.

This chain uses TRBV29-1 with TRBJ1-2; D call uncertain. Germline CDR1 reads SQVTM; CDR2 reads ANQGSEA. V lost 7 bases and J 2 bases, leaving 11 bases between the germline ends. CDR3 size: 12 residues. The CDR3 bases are TGCAGCGCGAGGGCGGCCAACTATGGCTACACCTTC. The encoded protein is CSARAANYGYTF.

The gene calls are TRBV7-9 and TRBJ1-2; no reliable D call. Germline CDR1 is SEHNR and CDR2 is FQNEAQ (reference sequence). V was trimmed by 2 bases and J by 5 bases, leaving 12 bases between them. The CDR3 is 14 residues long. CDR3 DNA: TGTGCCAGCAGCTTACTTGGGCACGGATATGGCTACACCTTC. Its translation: CASSLLGHGYGYTF.

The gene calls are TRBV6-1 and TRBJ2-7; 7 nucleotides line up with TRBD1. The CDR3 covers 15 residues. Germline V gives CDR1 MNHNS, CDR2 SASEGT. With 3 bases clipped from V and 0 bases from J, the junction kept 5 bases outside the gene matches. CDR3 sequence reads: CASSDPGQVSYEQYF. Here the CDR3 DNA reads TGTGCCAGCAGTGATCCCGGACAGGTCTCCTACGAGCAGTACTTC.

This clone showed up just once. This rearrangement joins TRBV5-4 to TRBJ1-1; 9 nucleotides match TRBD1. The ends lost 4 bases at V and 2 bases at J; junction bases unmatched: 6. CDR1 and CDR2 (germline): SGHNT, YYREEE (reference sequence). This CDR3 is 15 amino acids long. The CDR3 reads CASSQQGAKNTEAFF. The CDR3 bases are TGTGCCAGCAGCCAACAGGGGGCTAAAAACACTGAAGCTTTCTTT.

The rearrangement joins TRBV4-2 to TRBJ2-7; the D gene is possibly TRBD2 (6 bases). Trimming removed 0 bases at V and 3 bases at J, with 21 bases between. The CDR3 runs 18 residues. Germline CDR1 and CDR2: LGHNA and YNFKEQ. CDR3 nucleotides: TGTGCCAGCAGCCAAGATGCGAGCTCAGGAGGGGTGTACTACGAGCAGTACTTC. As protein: CASSQDASSGGVYYEQYF.

The CDR3 DNA reads as TGTGCCAGTAGTTTTCAAGGGGGGGGTTACGAGCAGTACTTC. The encoded protein is CASSFQGGGYEQYF. The chain recombines TRBV19 with TRBJ2-7; D is possibly TRBD2 (7 bases). Trimming cost V 5 bases and J 4 bases, with 15 bases left between them. The CDR3 contains 14 residues. In germline, CDR1 is LNHDA, CDR2 SQIVND (reference sequence). Full variable domain (outside the CDR3, taken from reference TRBV19 and TRBJ2-7): DGGITQSPKYLFRKEGQNVTLSCEQNLNHDAMYWYRQDPGQGLRLIYYSQIVNDFQKGDIAEGYSVSREKKESFPLTVTSAQKNPTAFYLCASSFQGGGYEQYFGPGTRLTVT.

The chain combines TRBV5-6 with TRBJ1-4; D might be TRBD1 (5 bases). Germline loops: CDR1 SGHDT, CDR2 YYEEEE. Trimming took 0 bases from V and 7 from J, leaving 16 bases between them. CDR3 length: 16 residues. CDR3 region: CASSLASGAGGEKLFF. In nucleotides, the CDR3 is TGTGCCAGCAGCTTGGCCTCGGGAGCCGGGGGTGAAAAACTGTTTTTT.

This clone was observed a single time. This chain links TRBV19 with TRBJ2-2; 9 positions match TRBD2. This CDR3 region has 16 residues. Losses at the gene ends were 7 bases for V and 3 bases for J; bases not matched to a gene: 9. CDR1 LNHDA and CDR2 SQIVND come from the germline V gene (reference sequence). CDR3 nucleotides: TGTGCCAGTATCCAGGCCAGCGGGAGGTACACCGGGGAGCTGTTTTTT. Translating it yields CASIQASGRYTGELFF.

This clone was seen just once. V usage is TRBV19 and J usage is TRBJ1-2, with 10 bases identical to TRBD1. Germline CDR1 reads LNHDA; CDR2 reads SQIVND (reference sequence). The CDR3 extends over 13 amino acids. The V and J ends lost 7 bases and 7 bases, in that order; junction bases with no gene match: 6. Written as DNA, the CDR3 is TGTGCCAGTACCCGACAGGGGGCGCGTGGCTACACCTTC. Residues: CASTRQGARGYTF.

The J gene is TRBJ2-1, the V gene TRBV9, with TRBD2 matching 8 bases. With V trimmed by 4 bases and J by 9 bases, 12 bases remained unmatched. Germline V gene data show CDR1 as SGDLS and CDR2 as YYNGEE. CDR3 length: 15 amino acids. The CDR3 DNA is TGTGCCAGCAGCCCCGGGACTAGTGTGTCGGTTGAGCAGTTCTTC. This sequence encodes CASSPGTSVSVEQFF.

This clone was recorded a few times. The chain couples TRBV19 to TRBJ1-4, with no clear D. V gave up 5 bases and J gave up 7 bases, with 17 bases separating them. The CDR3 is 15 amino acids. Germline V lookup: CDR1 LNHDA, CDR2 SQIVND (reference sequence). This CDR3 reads CASSDLAASGEKLFF. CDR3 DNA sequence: TGTGCCAGTAGTGACCTCGCGGCATCGGGTGAAAAACTGTTTTTT.

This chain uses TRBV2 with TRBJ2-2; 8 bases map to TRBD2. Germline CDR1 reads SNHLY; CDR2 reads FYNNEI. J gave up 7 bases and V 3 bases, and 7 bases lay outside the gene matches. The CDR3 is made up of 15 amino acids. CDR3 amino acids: CASSDSGLGDGELFF. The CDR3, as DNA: TGTGCCAGCAGTGACTCGGGACTAGGGGACGGGGAGCTGTTTTTT.

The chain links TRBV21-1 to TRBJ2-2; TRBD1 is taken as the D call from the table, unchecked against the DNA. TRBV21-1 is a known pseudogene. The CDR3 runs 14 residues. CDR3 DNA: TGTGCCAGCAGCAATGGGGGCGACACCGGGGAGCTGTTTTTT. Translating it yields CASSNGGDTGELFF.

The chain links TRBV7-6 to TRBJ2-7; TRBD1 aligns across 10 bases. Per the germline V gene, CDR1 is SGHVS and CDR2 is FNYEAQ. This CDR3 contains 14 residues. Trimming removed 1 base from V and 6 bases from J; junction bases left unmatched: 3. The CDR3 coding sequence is TGTGCCAGCAGCTTAGGGGACAGGGGAACCGAGCAGTACTTC. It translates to CASSLGDRGTEQYF.

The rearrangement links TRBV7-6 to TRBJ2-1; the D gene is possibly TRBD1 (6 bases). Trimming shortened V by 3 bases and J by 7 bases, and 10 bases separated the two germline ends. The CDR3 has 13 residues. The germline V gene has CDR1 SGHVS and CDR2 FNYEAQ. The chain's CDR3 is CASSFAGENEQFF. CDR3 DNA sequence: TGTGCCAGCAGCTTCGCAGGGGAGAATGAGCAGTTCTTC. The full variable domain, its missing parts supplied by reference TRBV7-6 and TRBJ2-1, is GAGVSQSPRYKVTKRGQDVALRCDPISGHVSLYWYRQALGQGPEFLTYFNYEAQQDKSGLPNDRFSAERPEGSISTLTIQRTEQRDSAMYRCASSFAGENEQFFGPGTRLTVL.